Shown below are 23 T cell receptor beta chains from a single sample sequenced in a study of graft-versus-host responses after intestinal transplantation. Sequencing was performed with immunoSEQ multiplex PCR; in TCRdb, only in-frame clones are kept and a portion is missing. Here the sample spans about 25,000 clones, roughly 94% being singletons. The starting material was PBMCs, obtained 156 days after intestinal transplant. These receptors all stem from a human patient who received an intestinal transplant, so some T cells may come from the graft donor.

V usage is TRBV7-8 and J usage is TRBJ2-3; TRBD2 agrees at 9 bases. CDR3 length: 16 residues. Per the germline V gene, CDR1 is SGHVS and CDR2 is FQNEAQ. J gave up 6 bases and V 5 bases, and 12 bases lay outside the gene matches. The CDR3 loop reads CASSPGLAGWLDTQYF. CDR3 DNA: TGTGCCAGCAGCCCGGGGCTAGCGGGGTGGTTGGATACGCAGTATTTT.

The rearrangement uses TRBV10-3 and TRBJ1-2; 7 bases map to TRBD1. J lost 4 bases, V lost 3 bases, and 14 bases had no gene match. Per germline, CDR1 ENHRY and CDR2 SYGVKD. CDR3 length: 17 residues. CDR3 sequence (DNA): TGTGCCATCAGTGACGAGAGGGGGCTTGACTTTACCTATGGCTACACCTTC. It encodes CAISDERGLDFTYGYTF.

This chain joins TRBV11-3 and TRBJ2-7; D remains unclear. The V end was cut by 2 bases, the J end by 6 bases, with 8 bases between. The CDR3 sequence is 12 residues long. Germline CDR1 and CDR2: SGHNT and YENEEA. The DNA for the CDR3 is TGTGCCAGCAGCTTAAACCCGGCCGAGCAGTACTTC. This codes for CASSLNPAEQYF. The variable domain in full, with the rest retrieved from reference TRBV11-3 and TRBJ2-7, is EAGVVQSPRYKIIEKKQPVAFWCNPISGHNTLYWYLQNLGQGPELLIRYENEEAVDDSQLPKDRFSAERLKGVDSTLKIQPAELGDSAVYLCASSLNPAEQYFGPGTRLTVT.

The gene calls are TRBV5-6 and TRBJ1-1, with D perhaps TRBD1 (5 bases). V was trimmed by 4 bases and J by 1 base, leaving 11 bases between them. In germline, CDR1 is SGHDT, CDR2 YYEEEE. The CDR3 has 14 amino acids. For the CDR3, the DNA is TGTGCCAGCAGCCCAGGGACGGGGAACACTGAAGCTTTCTTT. As protein: CASSPGTGNTEAFF.

The chain is built from TRBV10-3 and TRBJ1-2, with 7 bases that match TRBD1. The CDR3 has 14 amino acids. Trimming took 3 bases from V and 4 from J; bases not matched to a gene: 5. CDR1 is ENHRY and CDR2 is SYGVKD in the germline V gene. The DNA of the CDR3 is TGTGCCATCAGTGAAGGGGGCCACGGCTATGGCTACACCTTC. Translated, it gives CAISEGGHGYGYTF.

The V call is TRBV28, the J call TRBJ2-1; D uncertain. This CDR3 region has 11 residues. Germline V gene sequence: CDR1 MDHEN, CDR2 SYDVKM. Trimming removed 2 bases from V and 9 bases from J, with 5 bases in between. The CDR3 is CASSLEVEQFF. CDR3 DNA sequence: TGTGCCAGCAGTTTAGAGGTTGAGCAGTTCTTC. The full variable domain, its missing parts supplied by reference TRBV28 and TRBJ2-1, is DVKVTQSSRYLVKRTGEKVFLECVQDMDHENMFWYRQDPGLGLRLIYFSYDVKMKEKGDIPEGYSVSREKKERFSLILESASTNQTSMYLCASSLEVEQFFGPGTRLTVL.

The chain carries TRBV27 and TRBJ1-1; 7 positions agree with TRBD1. The CDR3 has 14 amino acids. The germline gives CDR1 MNHEY, CDR2 SMNVEV (reference sequence). Unmatched junction bases numbered 7, after V lost 9 bases and J lost 0 bases. In DNA form, the CDR3 reads TGTGCCAGTCGGGAACAGGGGATGAACACTGAAGCTTTCTTT. Translation gives CASREQGMNTEAFF.

The chain has TRBV7-9 and TRBJ2-1, with D perhaps assigned TRBD1 or TRBD2 (6 bases each). Deletions cut 6 bases from V and 4 bases from J, with 13 bases between. This CDR3 region has 14 residues. Germline values: CDR1 SEHNR, CDR2 FQNEAQ (reference sequence). CDR3 region: CASSPGARYNEQFF. In DNA, the CDR3 is TGTGCCAGCAGTCCGGGGGCTCGGTACAATGAGCAGTTCTTC.

J is TRBJ1-3 and V is TRBV14; TRBD1 is a possible D gene (5 bases). Trimming took off 8 bases at V and 1 base at J, with 18 bases between the two ends. Germline loops: CDR1 SGHDN, CDR2 FVKESK. CDR3 length equals 16 residues. The CDR3 is CASAHEGVFSGNTIYF. The CDR3 DNA reads TGTGCCAGCGCCCATGAAGGGGTTTTTTCTGGAAACACCATATATTTT.

The chain couples TRBV5-6 to TRBJ2-7, with 9 positions matching TRBD2. Germline CDR1 is SGHDT and CDR2 is YYEEEE. V was clipped by 5 bases and J by 2 bases; unmatched bases: 5. This CDR3 is 14 amino acids long. The DNA of the CDR3 is TGTGCCAGCAGTTCGGGACTAGCAGCCTACGAGCAGTACTTC. This gives the protein CASSSGLAAYEQYF. The variable domain in full, with the rest retrieved from reference TRBV5-6 and TRBJ2-7, is DAGVTQSPTHLIKTRGQQVTLRCSPKSGHDTVSWYQQALGQGPQFIFQYYEEEERQRGNFPDRFSGHQFPNYSSELNVNALLLGDSALYLCASSSGLAAYEQYFGPGTRLTVT.

The chain carries TRBV9 and TRBJ2-3; 8 bases match TRBD2. The ends lost 0 bases at V and 7 bases at J; junction bases unmatched: 7. The CDR3 has 15 amino acids. Germline V gene lookup returns CDR1 SGDLS and CDR2 YYNGEE. Written as DNA, the CDR3 is TGTGCCAGCAGCGTAGAAAGCGGGAGTTGGAATACGCAGTATTTT. Protein sequence: CASSVESGSWNTQYF.

This clone has a single count. The chain recombines TRBV5-4 with TRBJ2-7, with TRBD2 identical over 7 bases. CDR1 is SGHNT, CDR2 YYREEE, per germline (reference sequence). With V trimmed by 4 bases and J by 0 bases, 10 bases remained unmatched. The CDR3 length is 16 residues. The CDR3 DNA sequence: TGTGCCAGCAGCCAAGACCCAGCGGGAAGCTCCTACGAGCAGTACTTC. It specifies CASSQDPAGSSYEQYF.

To note about this clone: This CDR3 is also generated by other DNA sequences in the sample. V is TRBV9 and J is TRBJ2-1; possibly TRBD2 for D (7 bases). V shed 0 bases and J shed 6 bases, with 16 bases lying between them. The CDR3 consists of 16 residues. The germline V gene has CDR1 SGDLS and CDR2 YYNGEE. The CDR3 sequence: CASSVDGGEGGNEQFF. Here the CDR3 DNA reads TGTGCCAGCAGCGTAGATGGGGGGGAGGGGGGCAATGAGCAGTTCTTC.

The J gene is TRBJ2-1, the V gene TRBV5-6; 8 nucleotides agree with TRBD2. The V gene's germline CDR1 is SGHDT and CDR2 YYEEEE. The CDR3 has 14 residues. The V and J ends lost 3 bases and 7 bases, in that order; junction bases with no gene match: 6. CDR3: CASSSGGAFNEQFF. In nucleotides, the CDR3 is TGTGCCAGCAGCTCCGGGGGGGCCTTTAATGAGCAGTTCTTC.

This rearrangement joins TRBV6-4 to TRBJ1-4; D not resolved. Germline V gene sequence: CDR1 MRHNA, CDR2 SNTAGT. V shed 0 bases and J shed 5 bases, with 13 bases lying between them. The CDR3 totals 16 residues. This CDR3 is CASSDSSQIKNEKLFF. DNA for the CDR3: TGTGCCAGCAGTGACTCGAGTCAGATCAAAAATGAAAAACTGTTTTTT.

The J gene is TRBJ1-6, the V gene TRBV28; D uncertain. Per germline, CDR1 MDHEN and CDR2 SYDVKM. Trimming removed 7 bases from V and 10 bases from J, with 17 bases in between. This CDR3 is 14 amino acids long. CDR3 protein: CASTRLPSGSPLHF. The CDR3 DNA follows: TGTGCCAGCACCAGACTCCCTTCGGGGTCACCCCTCCACTTT.

V gene TRBV19 combines with J gene TRBJ1-1; 8 nucleotides match TRBD1. Trimming took 3 bases from V and 4 from J; bases not matched to a gene: 13. CDR1 and CDR2 from the germline V gene are LNHDA and SQIVND (reference sequence). CDR3 length equals 17 residues. The CDR3 coding sequence is TGTGCCAGTAGTATGAGCAGGCCAGGGGGCCGGGGCACTGAAGCTTTCTTT. As protein: CASSMSRPGGRGTEAFF.

The V and J genes are TRBV9 and TRBJ1-3; D call uncertain. V gave up 7 bases and J gave up 0 bases, with 11 bases separating them. Germline V gene lookup returns CDR1 SGDLS and CDR2 YYNGEE. The CDR3 is made up of 14 amino acids. CDR3 sequence: CASSHTGSGNTIYF. CDR3 nucleotide sequence: TGTGCCAGCTCACACACCGGCTCTGGAAACACCATATATTTT. Full variable domain (outside the CDR3, taken from reference TRBV9 and TRBJ1-3): DSGVTQTPKHLITATGQRVTLRCSPRSGDLSVYWYQQSLDQGLQFLIQYYNGEERAKGNILERFSAQQFPDLHSELNLSSLELGDSALYFCASSHTGSGNTIYFGEGSWLTVV.

The chain recombines TRBV4-3 with TRBJ2-7, with D perhaps TRBD1 (6 bases). The CDR3 is 14 residues long. Per germline, CDR1 LGHNA and CDR2 YSLEER. Trimming took 3 bases from V and 0 from J, leaving 9 bases between them. The CDR3 nucleotides read TGCGCCAGCAGCCATGGGACATTCTCCTACGAGCAGTACTTC. It yields the protein CASSHGTFSYEQYF.

This chain connects TRBV11-2 to TRBJ2-7, with 12 bases aligning to TRBD2. There are 14 residues in the CDR3. Germline V gene lookup returns CDR1 SGHAT and CDR2 FQNNGV. After removal of 5 bases from V and 2 bases from J, the junction contained 1 base not matched to a gene. The CDR3 reads CASSLAGGAYEQYF. In DNA, the CDR3 is TGTGCCAGCAGCCTAGCGGGAGGGGCCTACGAGCAGTACTTC.

The V call is TRBV5-1, the J call TRBJ2-1; 11 bases fit TRBD2. V lost 0 bases to trimming and J lost 6 bases; unmatched junction nucleotides: 2. CDR3 length equals 15 residues. Germline V lookup: CDR1 SGHRS, CDR2 YFSETQ. In nucleotides, the CDR3 is TGCGCCAGCAGCTTGGGGCTAGCGGGAGGCAATGAGCAGTTCTTC. Translation: CASSLGLAGGNEQFF.

The chain carries TRBV5-1 and TRBJ2-2; maybe TRBD2 (5 bases). The CDR3 is made up of 14 amino acids. V gave up 8 bases and J gave up 5 bases, with 16 bases separating them. The germline gives CDR1 SGHRS, CDR2 YFSETQ. CDR3 bases: TGCGCCAGAACCAGGCGAGCGGAGACCGGGGAGCTGTTTTTT. Protein product: CARTRRAETGELFF.

The table lists this clone with a count of one. The chain couples TRBV5-4 to TRBJ2-5; perhaps TRBD2 as D (6 bases). V lost 5 bases and J lost 1, with 12 bases in between. This CDR3 is 14 amino acids long. CDR1 is SGHNT and CDR2 is YYREEE in the germline V gene (reference sequence). The CDR3 DNA sequence: TGTGCCAGCAGTATTCGGGGGATCCAAGAGACCCAGTACTTC. Encoded protein: CASSIRGIQETQYF. The full variable domain, with the rest looked up from reference TRBV5-4 and TRBJ2-5, is ETGVTQSPTHLIKTRGQQVTLRCSSQSGHNTVSWYQQALGQGPQFIFQYYREEENGRGNFPPRFSGLQFPNYSSELNVNALELDDSALYLCASSIRGIQETQYFGPGTRLLVL.